This section outlines one T cell receptor (beta chain) sequence together with its context. The CDR3 totals 16 residues. After removal of 3 bases from V and 4 bases from J, the junction contained 2 bases not matched to a gene. CDR1 and CDR2 (germline): MDHEN, SYDVKM. TCRdb's table, derived via immunoSEQ multiplex PCR, lists solely in-frame clones and lacks some. The repertoire has 140,000 to 150,000 clones, 80% to 90% of them found once; the top ten carry around 2.9%. The sample belongs to a study of blood T cell repertoires in COVID-19. The sample comprised peripheral blood. The rearrangement joins TRBV28 to TRBJ2-3, with 15 nucleotides matching TRBD2. This TCR derives from a woman aged 60-70 years with active COVID-19. This CDR3 reads CASSFGLAGGPDTQYF. The CDR3 region has the DNA TGTGCCAGCAGTTTTGGACTAGCGGGAGGGCCAGATACGCAGTATTTT.